Detailed here is one T cell receptor beta chain. The junction differs from germline at one of its ends, possibly a read error. This record comes from a study of molecular identifiers for immune sequencing clone quantification. TCRdb used MiXCR to reprocess the PCR reads, holding one entry per CDR3 protein. Among around 480,000 distinct CDR3 sequences, around 23% were seen once, and the ten largest hold roughly 0.77%. Sequencing used naive CD8+ T cells from blood, with Jurkat cell RNA spiked in. The subset was: FACS-sorted CD8+CD4-CCR7+CD45RA+ naive T cells. The source of this sequence is a human donor in good health. Some libraries in this study had Jurkat cell RNA spiked in.

The CDR3 reads CASSMGANTGEPVF. In nucleotides, the CDR3 is TGTGCCAGTAGTATGGGCGCGAACACCGGGGAGCCGGTTTTT. The J gene is TRBJ2-2, the V gene TRBV19, with a tentative D call TRBD2 (5 bases). Germline lookup yields CDR1 LNHDA and CDR2 SQIVND (reference sequence). The CDR3 runs to 14 residues.